This is a list of T cell receptor beta chains from one sample in a study of T-cell memory formation after mild COVID-19. TCRdb re-called the 5' RACE reads with MiXCR, one entry per CDR3 protein. The top ten hold approximately 21% of the sample, which has about 400,000 distinct CDR3 sequences, 15% to 20% seen once. Sequenced material: PBMCs or a T cell subset sorted from them (not recorded which). All receptors derive from a man younger than 35 who had mild COVID-19 (a few samples of this study predate the infection). Cell type and time point are not known. The CDR3 runs from the conserved cysteine through the conserved F or W. D genes are given only for firm matches. For some rows the clone size is stated as once, few or many, or as a class when expanded; others skip it.

>TRBJ1-2|few|TRBV28|TRBD1
TGTGCCAGCAGAAATCCCTCAGGGGGCTGGTATGGCTACACCTTC
CASRNPSGGWYGYTF
>TRBJ2-3|few|TRBV20-1|NA
TGCAGTGCTAGAGTAAGCCCAGATACGCAGTATTTT
CSARVSPDTQYF
>TRBJ2-2|few|TRBV5-1|NA
TGCGCCAGCAGCCCATGGACAACAACGAACACCGGGGAGCTGTTTTTT
CASSPWTTTNTGELFF
>TRBJ2-5|NA|TRBV20-1|TRBD2
TGCAGTGCCGAGGGGACTAGCGGGGACCGGGAGACCCAGTACTTC
CSAEGTSGDRETQYF
>TRBJ1-1|many|TRBV18|TRBD1
TGTGCCAGCTCACTGAGGACAGGGATGCCCACTGAAGCTTTCTTT
CASSLRTGMPTEAFF
>TRBJ1-2|NA|TRBV7-2|TRBD1
TGTGCCAGCAGCTTACCCCGGGACAGGGACGGCTACACCTTC
CASSLPRDRDGYTF
>TRBJ1-5|many|TRBV7-2|NA
TGTGCCAGCAGCTTAGTTGAGGGGGATCAGCCCCAGCATTTT
CASSLVEGDQPQHF
>TRBJ1-4|few|TRBV6-2/TRBV6-3|NA
TGTGCCAGCAGCTACGGGGGGACGGATAATGAAAAACTGTTTTTT
CASSYGGTDNEKLFF
>TRBJ2-1|NA|TRBV12-3/TRBV12-4|TRBD2
TGTGCCAGCACGGGGGGGCCATTCAGCAGCACCTACAATGAGCAGTTCTTC
CASTGGPFSSTYNEQFF
>TRBJ1-5|NA|TRBV20-1|TRBD1
TGCAGTGCTAGGGGTGGACAGGGGGCTCAGCCCCAGCATTTT
CSARGGQGAQPQHF
>TRBJ2-2|few|TRBV9|NA
TGTGCCAGCAGCGTAGCGTACCTCGGGGGCGGGGAGCTGTTTTTT
CASSVAYLGGGELFF
>TRBJ2-7|NA|TRBV6-5|NA
TGTGCCAGCAGTTACGGCGAGGGGCTCTACGAGCAGTACTTC
CASSYGEGLYEQYF
>TRBJ1-6|few|TRBV6-5|TRBD1
TGTGCCAGCAGTGCCGGGACAGTGTCACCCCTCCACTTT
CASSAGTVSPLHF
>TRBJ1-6|NA|TRBV4-1|NA
TGCGCCAGCAGCCAAGGACCCCCCCTCCACTTT
CASSQGPPLHF
>TRBJ2-2|few|TRBV7-3|TRBD2
TGTGCCAGCAGCTTAATGAGCGGGGGGCTGAACACCGGGGAGCTGTTTTTT
CASSLMSGGLNTGELFF
>TRBJ1-1|few|TRBV6-5|TRBD1
TGTGCCAGCAGTTACTGGGACAGATTGAACACTGAAGCTTTCTTT
CASSYWDRLNTEAFF
>TRBJ2-3|many|TRBV7-2|TRBD2
TGTGCCAGCAGCTATAGCGGGGGGGAGACAGATACGCAGTATTTT
CASSYSGGETDTQYF
>TRBJ1-2|many|TRBV9|NA
TGTGCCAGCAGCGTAGCGAGGGCAGGTGGGGGATATGGCTACACCTTC
CASSVARAGGGYGYTF
>TRBJ1-3|NA|TRBV6-6|TRBD1
TGTGCCAGCAGTTACGGAAACAGGGGAGCTACTGGAAACACCATATATTTT
CASSYGNRGATGNTIYF
>TRBJ1-1|NA|TRBV27|NA
TGTGCCAGCAGTCCTCCAGGGCCCACTGAAGCTTTCTTT
CASSPPGPTEAFF
>TRBJ2-1|NA|TRBV28|TRBD2
TGTGCCAGCGCATTAGCGGGGGGAACCTACAATGAGCAGTTCTTC
CASALAGGTYNEQFF
>TRBJ1-3|NA|TRBV7-2|NA
TGTGCCAGCAGCGTCACTGACTCTGGAAACACCATATATTTT
CASSVTDSGNTIYF
>TRBJ1-2|NA|TRBV7-3|TRBD1
TGTGCCAGCAGCTGGGACGGGACAGGGGACGGCTACACCTTC
CASSWDGTGDGYTF
>TRBJ2-7|NA|TRBV7-2|NA
TGTGCCAGCAGCCAGAACTCCAAAAGCGAGCAGTACTTC
CASSQNSKSEQYF
>TRBJ2-1|few|TRBV4-2|TRBD2
TGTGCCAGCAGCCAAGGACCGACCGGGACTAGCGGGGGGCGGTACAATGAGCAGTTCTTC
CASSQGPTGTSGGRYNEQFF
>TRBJ2-1|few|TRBV7-3|NA
TGTGCCAGCAGCTTTCGTGTCGGGGGGCCACCGGCGGGCGAGCAGTTCTTC
CASSFRVGGPPAGEQFF
>TRBJ2-3|few|TRBV6-1|NA
TGTGCCAGCAGTGAGCTTCATCTTACCACAGATACGCAGTATTTT
CASSELHLTTDTQYF
>TRBJ1-2|few|TRBV16|NA
TGTGCCAGCACCAGGACAGATAACTATGGCTACACCTTC
CASTRTDNYGYTF
>TRBJ2-7|NA|TRBV28|NA
TGTGCCAGCCGCACCCCCGGAGGAGGCTACGAGCAGTACTTC
CASRTPGGGYEQYF
>TRBJ1-1|NA|TRBV20-1|NA
TGCAGTGCCGCAAAGGCAGGGAAGGACACTGAAGCTTTCTTT
CSAAKAGKDTEAFF
>TRBJ2-5|few|TRBV6-1|NA
TGTGCCAGCAGTGAAGCGCAGGGGCTTACGGAGACCCAGTACTTC
CASSEAQGLTETQYF
>TRBJ2-5|few|TRBV18|TRBD2
TGTGCCAGCTCACCACGATCCGGACTAGCGGGGATAGAGACCCAGTACTTC
CASSPRSGLAGIETQYF
>TRBJ2-3|NA|TRBV11-2|NA
TGTGCCAGCAGCCGCGGCCGGGATACGCAGTATTTT
CASSRGRDTQYF
>TRBJ2-2|NA|TRBV4-1|NA
TGCGCCAGCAGCCATTCAGCTACTAGCCGGGAACCCCGCGGGGAGCTGTTTTTT
CASSHSATSREPRGELFF
>TRBJ1-1|NA|TRBV6-5|TRBD1
TGTGCCAGCAGTAATACAGGGGGTCGCACTGAAGCTTTCTTT
CASSNTGGRTEAFF
>TRBJ1-6|NA|TRBV7-2|TRBD1
TGTGCCAGCAGCTCGGGACAGGGGTATTCACCCCTCCACTTT
CASSSGQGYSPLHF
>TRBJ2-5|NA|TRBV9|TRBD2
TGTGCCAGCAGCGTAGCCGGCGGGGGGGATCCAGAGACCCAGTACTTC
CASSVAGGGDPETQYF
>TRBJ2-2|many|TRBV12-3/TRBV12-4|NA
TGTGCCAGCAGTCCCGGGAGTGGGGAGCTGTTTTTT
CASSPGSGELFF
>TRBJ2-1|few|TRBV7-2|NA
TGTGCCAGCAGCCCCGGGCAGGGCTGGTACAATGAGCAGTTCTTC
CASSPGQGWYNEQFF
>TRBJ1-1|NA|TRBV29-1|NA
TGCAGCGTTGCACAGGTGTTGAACACTGAAGCTTTCTTT
CSVAQVLNTEAFF
>TRBJ2-7|NA|TRBV20-1|TRBD2
TGCAGTGCTAGGCGGCTAGCGGGGTCGTTGTACGAGCAGTACTTC
CSARRLAGSLYEQYF
>TRBJ2-3|few|TRBV20-1|NA
TGCAGTGAAGGGCACACAGATACGCAGTATTTT
CSEGHTDTQYF
>TRBJ2-3|NA|TRBV7-9|TRBD1
TGTGCCAGCAGGCCCGGTACGGGACAGGGGTCAGATACGCAGTATTTT
CASRPGTGQGSDTQYF